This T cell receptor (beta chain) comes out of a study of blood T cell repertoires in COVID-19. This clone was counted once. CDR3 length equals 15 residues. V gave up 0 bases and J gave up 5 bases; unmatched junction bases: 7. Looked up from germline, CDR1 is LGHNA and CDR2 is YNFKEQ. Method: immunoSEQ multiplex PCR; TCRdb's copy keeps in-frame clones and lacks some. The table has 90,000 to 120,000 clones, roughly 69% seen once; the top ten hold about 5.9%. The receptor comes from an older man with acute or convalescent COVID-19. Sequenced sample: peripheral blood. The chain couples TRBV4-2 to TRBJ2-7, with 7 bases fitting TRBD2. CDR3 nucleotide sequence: TGTGCCAGCAGCCAAGAATTAGCGGGCGGGAACGAGCAGTACTTC. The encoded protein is CASSQELAGGNEQYF.